Detailed here is one TCR beta chain. Antigen unknown. These data originate in a study of cytomegalovirus exposure and HLA in healthy donors. PCR involved 60 Vbeta and 13 Jbeta primers. Profiled with immunoSEQ multiplex PCR; TCRdb holds only in-frame clones, not every one. Here the sample spans around 99,000 clones, approximately 73% being singletons. Overall study results and limits: The productive fraction for most TCR beta V segments was about 90% or about 30% in an earlier analysis. Most TCR sequences were uncommon, yet certain public TCRs appeared in many donors.

CDR1 and CDR2 (germline): SGHDT, YYEEEE. The CDR3 runs 16 residues. The V end lost 3 bases, the J end lost 3 bases, and 18 bases lay between the germline ends. The chain employs TRBV5-6 and TRBJ1-2, with unresolved D. Sequencing was carried out using PBMCs. The TCR sequence derives from a man in his forties or fifties in good health and CMV-seronegative. This CDR3 is CASSSLNLEVDYGYTF. The CDR3 coding sequence is TGTGCCAGCAGCTCATTAAATTTGGAGGTGGACTATGGCTACACCTTC.